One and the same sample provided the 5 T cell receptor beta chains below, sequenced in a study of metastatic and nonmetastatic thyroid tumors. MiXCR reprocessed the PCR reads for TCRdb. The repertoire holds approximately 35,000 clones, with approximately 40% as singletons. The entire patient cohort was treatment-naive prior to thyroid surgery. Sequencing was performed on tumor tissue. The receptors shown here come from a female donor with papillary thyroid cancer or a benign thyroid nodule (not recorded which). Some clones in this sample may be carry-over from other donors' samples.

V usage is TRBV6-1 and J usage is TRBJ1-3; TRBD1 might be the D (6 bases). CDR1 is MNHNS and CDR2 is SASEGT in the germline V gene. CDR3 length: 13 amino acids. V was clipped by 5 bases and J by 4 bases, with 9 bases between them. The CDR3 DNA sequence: TGTGCCAGCAGTCCAGGGGAAGGAAACACCATATATTTT. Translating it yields CASSPGEGNTIYF.

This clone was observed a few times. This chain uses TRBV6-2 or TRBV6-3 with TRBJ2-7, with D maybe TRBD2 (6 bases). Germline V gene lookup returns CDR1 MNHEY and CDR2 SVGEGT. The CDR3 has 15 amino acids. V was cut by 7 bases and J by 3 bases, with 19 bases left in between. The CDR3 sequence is CASKFAGTDYYEQYF. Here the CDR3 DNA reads TGTGCCAGCAAGTTTGCCGGGACGGACTACTACGAGCAGTACTTC.

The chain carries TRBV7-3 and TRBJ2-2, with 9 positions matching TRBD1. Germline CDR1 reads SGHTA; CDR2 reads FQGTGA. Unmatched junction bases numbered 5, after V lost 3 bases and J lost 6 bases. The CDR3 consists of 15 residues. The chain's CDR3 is CASSLSGTGSGELFF. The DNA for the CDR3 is TGTGCCAGCAGCTTGTCCGGGACAGGGTCCGGGGAGCTGTTTTTT.

The CDR3 region has the DNA TGTGCCAGCAGCTTAGGTGTGACAGGGTTATCCCTCGGGGAGCTGTTTTTT. Encoded protein: CASSLGVTGLSLGELFF. The V gene is TRBV13, the J gene TRBJ2-2; 7 bases fit TRBD1. V was pared by 0 bases and J by 7 bases, with 11 bases of the junction left unmatched. Germline lookup yields CDR1 PRHDT and CDR2 FYEKMQ (reference sequence). This CDR3 has 17 amino acids.

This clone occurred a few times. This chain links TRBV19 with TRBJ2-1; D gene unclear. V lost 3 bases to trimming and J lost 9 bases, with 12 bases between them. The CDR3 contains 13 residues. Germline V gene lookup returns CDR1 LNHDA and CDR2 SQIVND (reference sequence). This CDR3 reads CASSIVPGGEQFF. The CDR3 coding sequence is TGTGCCAGTAGTATCGTCCCTGGTGGTGAGCAGTTCTTC. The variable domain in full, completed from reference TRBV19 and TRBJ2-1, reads DGGITQSPKYLFRKEGQNVTLSCEQNLNHDAMYWYRQDPGQGLRLIYYSQIVNDFQKGDIAEGYSVSREKKESFPLTVTSAQKNPTAFYLCASSIVPGGEQFFGPGTRLTVL.